Listed here are 14 T cell receptor beta chains from one sample, sequenced in a study of blood T cell repertoires in COVID-19 (dated by TCRdb to 2018 to 2020). Receptor amplification or capture employed the immunoSEQ multiplex PCR assay. In its TCRdb copy, this immuneACCESS table keeps in-frame sequences only and misses some clones. Where compared with another copy, unresolved V genes explain less than half of these, and the others have no known cause. The sample contains around 230,000 clones, around 86% of them found a single time. Of the sample, approximately 13% is held by the ten largest clones. The sequencing sample was made of peripheral blood. The source of these receptors is a woman aged 55 to 70 with active or convalescent COVID-19.

The chain recombines TRBV27 with TRBJ1-5; D gene uncertain. This CDR3 comprises 21 residues. V was cut by 5 bases and J by 3 bases, with 32 bases left in between. Germline lookup yields CDR1 MNHEY and CDR2 SMNVEV (reference sequence). Written as DNA, the CDR3 is TGTGCCAGCAGTCCTCACCGATTACGCCGTGGGCCGATTAACCTCAATCAGCCCCAGCATTTT. Protein: CASSPHRLRRGPINLNQPQHF.

The gene calls are TRBV30 and TRBJ2-2; tentatively, D is TRBD2 (5 bases). Looked up from germline, CDR1 is GTSNPN and CDR2 is SVGIG (reference sequence). This CDR3 has 16 residues. V gave up 4 bases and J gave up 3 bases, with 18 bases separating them. CDR3 protein: CAWTGRGYRHTGELFF. The CDR3 DNA reads TGTGCCTGGACAGGACGGGGATACCGCCACACCGGGGAGCTGTTTTTT.

The V and J genes are TRBV7-3 and TRBJ2-3; 8 positions match TRBD2. Trimming cost V 4 bases and J 4 bases; bases outside gene matches: 4. The CDR3 totals 14 residues. Germline V gives CDR1 SGHTA, CDR2 FQGTGA. CDR3 residues: CASSSGGPPDTQYF. CDR3 bases: TGTGCCAGCAGCTCGGGGGGGCCCCCAGATACGCAGTATTTT.

V and J are TRBV4-2 and TRBJ1-5; 7 nucleotides line up with TRBD1. Trimming cost V 2 bases and J 1 base; bases outside gene matches: 11. This CDR3 has 18 residues. Germline-derived CDR1 and CDR2 are LGHNA and YNFKEQ. Here the CDR3 reads CASSQSLSGQISNQPQHF. The DNA of the CDR3 is TGTGCCAGCAGCCAATCTCTTTCGGGACAGATAAGCAATCAGCCCCAGCATTTT.

J is TRBJ2-5 and V is TRBV5-1; no reliable D call. This CDR3 is built from 18 residues. Germline assignment: CDR1 SGHRS and CDR2 YFSETQ. V lost 2 bases to trimming and J lost 2 bases, with 22 bases between them. CDR3 nucleotide sequence: TGCGCCAGCAGCTTATCGCCCATTTTCGGGTCCCTACAAGAGACCCAGTACTTC. Translated: CASSLSPIFGSLQETQYF.

The count of this clone is one. The genes are TRBV7-8 and TRBJ1-2; D ambiguous. Per germline, CDR1 SGHVS and CDR2 FQNEAQ. Trimming removed 5 bases from V and 6 bases from J, with 13 bases in between. The CDR3 runs 13 residues. CDR3 nucleotide sequence: TGTGCCAGCAGCCGTATAGTGGTGGATGGCTACACCTTC. Translating gives CASSRIVVDGYTF.

This chain links TRBV7-2 with TRBJ2-3; TRBD2 is a possible D gene (7 bases). Germline V lookup: CDR1 SGHTA, CDR2 FQGNSA. The CDR3 has 17 amino acids. V was shortened by 3 bases and J by 2 bases, with 18 bases between the two germline ends. CDR3 DNA: TGTGCCAGCAGCTTTCGCGGGGGCAGGGGATACACAGATACGCAGTATTTT. Translating gives CASSFRGGRGYTDTQYF.

This clone was detected once. This sequence joins TRBV19 and TRBJ1-2; D possibly corresponds to TRBD1 (6 bases). Germline CDR1 reads LNHDA; CDR2 reads SQIVND (reference sequence). The CDR3 covers 13 residues. With 8 bases removed from V and 4 bases from J, the gap between germline ends came to 14 bases. The chain's CDR3 is CASRGGHIYGYTF. As DNA, the CDR3 is TGTGCCAGTCGTGGGGGACACATCTATGGCTACACCTTC. Variable domain in full (rest from reference TRBV19 and TRBJ1-2): DGGITQSPKYLFRKEGQNVTLSCEQNLNHDAMYWYRQDPGQGLRLIYYSQIVNDFQKGDIAEGYSVSREKKESFPLTVTSAQKNPTAFYLCASRGGHIYGYTFGSGTRLTVV.

In this sample, this clone turned up once. In DNA, the CDR3 is TGTGCTAGTGGTGTCGAGACTTCTCAGCCCCAGCATTTT. Protein sequence: CASGVETSQPQHF. The rearrangement uses TRBV12-5 and TRBJ1-5, with unresolved D. Trimming shortened V by 5 bases and J by 6 bases, and 11 bases separated the two germline ends. Germline CDR1 reads LGHNT; CDR2 reads FRNRAP. The CDR3 length is 13 residues.

V gene TRBV4-2 combines with J gene TRBJ2-5; TRBD2 matches 15 bases. V trimming: 0 bases; J trimming: 2 bases; junction bases outside the gene matches: 1. The length of the CDR3 is 17 residues. Per germline, CDR1 LGHNA and CDR2 YNFKEQ. The CDR3 spells CASSQEGTSGGQETQYF. The CDR3 region has the DNA TGTGCCAGCAGCCAAGAGGGGACTAGCGGGGGGCAAGAGACCCAGTACTTC.

This clone was counted a few times. This chain uses TRBV27 with TRBJ1-4; no definite D call. CDR3 length: 13 amino acids. CDR1 is MNHEY and CDR2 is SMNVEV in the germline V gene (reference sequence). V was shortened by 6 bases and J by 5 bases, with 10 bases between the two germline ends. DNA of the CDR3: TGTGCCAGCAGCCAGACGAGGAATGAAAAACTGTTTTTT. Protein: CASSQTRNEKLFF.

The chain couples TRBV7-2 to TRBJ2-1; 7 bases match TRBD1. The CDR3 runs to 15 residues. After removal of 7 bases from V and 0 bases from J, the junction contained 6 bases not matched to a gene. Germline CDR1 reads SGHTA; CDR2 reads FQGNSA. This CDR3 is CASNTGASSYNEQFF. In nucleotides, the CDR3 is TGTGCCAGCAACACAGGGGCTAGCTCCTACAATGAGCAGTTCTTC.

The rearrangement links TRBV2 to TRBJ2-3; maybe TRBD2 (5 bases). This CDR3 has 13 amino acids. Per germline, CDR1 SNHLY and CDR2 FYNNEI. With 10 bases removed from V and 2 bases from J, the gap between germline ends came to 13 bases. CDR3 in amino acids: CATTRELTDTQYF. The CDR3 DNA reads TGTGCCACCACACGGGAACTCACAGATACGCAGTATTTT.

Note on this clone: The junction differs from germline at one of its ends, possibly a read error. The V call is TRBV7-7, the J call TRBJ2-4, with 12 nucleotides matching TRBD2. The germline V gene has CDR1 SSHAT and CDR2 FNYEAQ (reference sequence). The CDR3 has 18 amino acids. The DNA of the CDR3 is TGTGCTAGCAGCTTCCCCGGACTAGCGGGACTAGCCAAAAACATTCAGTACTTC. This encodes CASSFPGLAGLAKNIQYF. The full variable domain, its missing parts supplied by reference TRBV7-7 and TRBJ2-4, is GAGVSQSPRYKVTKRGQDVTLRCDPISSHATLYWYQQALGQGPEFLTYFNYEAQPDKSGLPSDRFSAERPEGSISTLTIQRTEQRDSAMYRCASSFPGLAGLAKNIQYFGAGTRLSVL.